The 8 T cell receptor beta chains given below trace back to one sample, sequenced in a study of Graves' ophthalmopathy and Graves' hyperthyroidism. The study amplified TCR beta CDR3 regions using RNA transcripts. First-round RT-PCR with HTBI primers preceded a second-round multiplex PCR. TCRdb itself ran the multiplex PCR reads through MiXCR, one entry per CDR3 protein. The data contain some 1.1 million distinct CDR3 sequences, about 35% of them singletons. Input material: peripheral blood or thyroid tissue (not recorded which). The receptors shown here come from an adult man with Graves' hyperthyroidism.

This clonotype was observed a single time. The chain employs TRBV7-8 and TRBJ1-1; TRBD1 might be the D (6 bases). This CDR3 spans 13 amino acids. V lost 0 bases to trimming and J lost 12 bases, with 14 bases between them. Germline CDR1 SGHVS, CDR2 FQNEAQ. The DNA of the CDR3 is TGTGCCAGCAGCTTAGCTACAGGGACGAATCCTTTCTTT. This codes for CASSLATGTNPFF.

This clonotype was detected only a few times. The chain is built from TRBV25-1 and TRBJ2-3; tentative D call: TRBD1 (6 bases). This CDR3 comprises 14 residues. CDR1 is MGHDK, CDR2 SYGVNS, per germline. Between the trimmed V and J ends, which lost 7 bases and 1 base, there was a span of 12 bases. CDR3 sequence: CASNPQGGTDTQYF. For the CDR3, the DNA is TGTGCCAGCAACCCACAGGGAGGCACAGATACGCAGTATTTT.

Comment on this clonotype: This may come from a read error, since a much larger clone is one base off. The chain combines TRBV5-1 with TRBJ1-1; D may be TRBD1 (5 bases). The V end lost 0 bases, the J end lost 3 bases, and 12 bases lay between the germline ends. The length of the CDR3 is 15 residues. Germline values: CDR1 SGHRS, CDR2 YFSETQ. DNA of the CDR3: TGCGCCAGCAGCTTGGGAGGGGCCTTGGACACTGAAGCTTTCTTT. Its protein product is CASSLGGALDTEAFF.

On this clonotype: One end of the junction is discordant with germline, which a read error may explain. The DNA of the CDR3 is TGCGCCAGCAGCCAAGGCCCAGGGGCTCCATCCGAGCAGTACTTC. Residues: CASSQGPGAPSEQYF. This rearrangement joins TRBV7-2 to TRBJ2-7; possibly TRBD1 for D (6 bases). CDR1 is SGHTA, CDR2 FQGNSA, per germline. The CDR3 runs 15 residues.

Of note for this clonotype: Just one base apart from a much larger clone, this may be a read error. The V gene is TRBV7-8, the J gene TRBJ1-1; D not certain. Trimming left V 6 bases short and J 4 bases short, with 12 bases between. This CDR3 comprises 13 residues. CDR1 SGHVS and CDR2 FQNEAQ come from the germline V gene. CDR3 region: CASRSGPSTEAFF. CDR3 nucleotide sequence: TGTGCCAGCAGGTCCGGACCGAGCACTGAAGCTTTCTTT. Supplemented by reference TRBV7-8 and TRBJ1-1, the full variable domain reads GAGVSQSPRYKVAKRGQDVALRCDPISGHVSLFWYQQALGQGPEFLTYFQNEAQLDKSGLPSDRFFAERPEGSVSTLKIQRTQQEDSAVYLCASRSGPSTEAFFGQGTRLTVV.

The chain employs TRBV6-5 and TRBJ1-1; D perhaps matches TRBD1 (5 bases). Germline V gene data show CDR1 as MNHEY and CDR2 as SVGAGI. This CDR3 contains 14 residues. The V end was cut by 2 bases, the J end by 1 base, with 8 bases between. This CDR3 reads CASSYGRANTEAFF. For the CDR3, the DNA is TGTGCCAGCAGTTACGGCAGGGCGAACACTGAAGCTTTCTTT.

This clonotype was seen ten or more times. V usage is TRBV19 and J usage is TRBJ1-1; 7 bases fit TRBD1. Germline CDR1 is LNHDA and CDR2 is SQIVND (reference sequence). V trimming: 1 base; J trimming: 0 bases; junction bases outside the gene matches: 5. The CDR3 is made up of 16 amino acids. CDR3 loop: CASSIGTGIMNTEAFF. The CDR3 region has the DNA TGTGCCAGTAGTATAGGGACAGGCATTATGAACACTGAAGCTTTCTTT.

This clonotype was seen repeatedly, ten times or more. This chain's CDR3 is CASWAGVNSPLHF. The DNA for the CDR3 is TGTGCCAGCTGGGCAGGGGTCAATTCACCCCTCCACTTT. The rearrangement uses TRBV6-5 and TRBJ1-6; a weak D match, TRBD1 (6 bases). The length of the CDR3 is 13 residues. The germline V and J ends were trimmed by 8 bases and 7 bases, with 12 bases remaining between them. Germline CDR1 and CDR2: MNHEY and SVGAGI.